Each of the 12 T cell receptor beta chains below was sequenced from the same sample in a study of blood T cell repertoires in COVID-19 (dated by TCRdb to between 2020 and 2021). The library relied on the immunoSEQ multiplex PCR assay. TCRdb limited this immuneACCESS table to in-frame rearrangements with V and J called. A share of clones is missing; checked studies link under half to unresolved V genes, and the rest is unexplained. The sample includes hundreds of thousands of clones, with roughly 89% observed a single time. The ten largest account for roughly 7.4% of the sample. The sequenced material came from peripheral blood. These receptors originate from a woman aged 45-59 years with COVID-19, enrolled during active disease.

The chain is built from TRBV28 and TRBJ1-4, with 9 nucleotides matching TRBD1. Germline-derived CDR1 and CDR2 are MDHEN and SYDVKM. The CDR3 has 14 residues. Losses at the gene ends were 5 bases for V and 7 bases for J; bases not matched to a gene: 5. CDR3 DNA sequence: TGTGCCAGCAGTCTGGGACAGGGCGGTGAAAAACTGTTTTTT. It specifies CASSLGQGGEKLFF.

The V and J genes are TRBV7-9 and TRBJ1-2; D is ambiguous. CDR3 length equals 11 residues. The germline CDR1 and CDR2 sequences are SEHNR and FQNEAQ (reference sequence). Trimming left V 1 base short and J 8 bases short, with 5 bases between. The CDR3 reads CASSLGRGYTF. CDR3 nucleotide sequence: TGTGCCAGCAGCTTAGGGAGGGGCTACACCTTC.

This clone showed up just once. The rearrangement links TRBV7-2 to TRBJ2-1, with no clear D. Germline V lookup: CDR1 SGHTA, CDR2 FQGNSA. The CDR3 spans 15 residues. V shed 4 bases and J shed 0 bases, with 10 bases lying between them. CDR3 sequence: CASSSVISSYNEQFF. In DNA form, the CDR3 reads TGTGCCAGCAGCTCCGTGATTAGCTCCTACAATGAGCAGTTCTTC.

Worth noting for this clone: At the DNA level, this CDR3 is encoded by other sequences in the same sample as well. The V call is TRBV24-1, the J call TRBJ1-2; the D is unclear. Per the germline V gene, CDR1 is KGHDR and CDR2 is SFDVKD. The V end was cut by 5 bases, the J end by 6 bases, with 6 bases between. The CDR3 runs to 11 residues. CDR3 DNA sequence: TGTGCCACCAGTGGCATAGATGGCTACACCTTC. Protein product: CATSGIDGYTF.

The rearrangement joins TRBV6-1 to TRBJ1-1; perhaps TRBD1 as D (6 bases). The CDR3 has 16 residues. The V end lost 2 bases, the J end lost 1 base, and 14 bases lay between the germline ends. Germline values: CDR1 MNHNS, CDR2 SASEGT. Here the CDR3 reads CASSESMGGANTEAFF. The DNA for the CDR3 is TGTGCCAGCAGTGAATCAATGGGGGGGGCGAACACTGAAGCTTTCTTT.

The rearrangement links TRBV15 to TRBJ2-2, with D perhaps TRBD1 (6 bases). CDR1 LNHNV and CDR2 YYDKDF come from the germline V gene (reference sequence). With 4 bases removed from V and 3 bases from J, the gap between germline ends came to 12 bases. This CDR3 has 15 amino acids. In nucleotides, the CDR3 is TGTGCCACCAGCATGAGAGGGGGATACACCGGGGAGCTGTTTTTT. It encodes CATSMRGGYTGELFF.

This chain uses TRBV7-9 with TRBJ1-1; TRBD1 aligns across 7 bases. From germline, CDR1 is SEHNR and CDR2 FQNEAQ (reference sequence). V trimming: 1 base; J trimming: 6 bases; junction bases outside the gene matches: 2. The CDR3 has 13 residues. CDR3 coding DNA: TGTGCCAGCAGCTTAGACAGGGGCGCTGAAGCTTTCTTT. The encoded protein is CASSLDRGAEAFF.

A note on this clone: This specimen includes other DNA sequences encoding the same CDR3. The V gene is TRBV3-1 (or the pseudogene TRBV3-2), the J gene TRBJ2-5; TRBD2 is a possible D gene (5 bases). CDR3 length: 13 amino acids. The germline V and J ends were trimmed by 5 bases and 2 bases, with 9 bases remaining between them. Germline V gene sequence: CDR1 LGHDT, CDR2 YNNKEL (reference sequence). The CDR3 is CASSSGIQETQYF. As DNA, the CDR3 is TGTGCCAGCAGCTCCGGGATACAAGAGACCCAGTACTTC.

This chain connects TRBV19 to TRBJ1-6, with 7 nucleotides matching TRBD1. Germline V lookup: CDR1 LNHDA, CDR2 SQIVND (reference sequence). V was pared by 3 bases and J by 8 bases, with 7 bases of the junction left unmatched. The CDR3 runs to 15 residues. The CDR3 protein is CASSIKGRGYSPLHF. The DNA for the CDR3 is TGTGCCAGTAGTATTAAGGGCAGGGGGTATTCACCCCTCCACTTT.

This clone came up once. The rearrangement joins TRBV28 to TRBJ1-3; possibly TRBD1 for D (5 bases). The V end was cut by 8 bases, the J end by 1 base, with 12 bases between. Germline CDR1 and CDR2: MDHEN and SYDVKM. The CDR3 spans 14 residues. The CDR3 protein is CASGWRGSGNTIYF. The CDR3, as DNA: TGTGCCAGCGGATGGAGGGGTTCTGGAAACACCATATATTTT.

This rearrangement joins TRBV9 to TRBJ1-2; D perhaps matches TRBD1 (6 bases). The V end lost 4 bases, the J end lost 5 bases, and 15 bases lay between the germline ends. The CDR3 contains 14 residues. In germline, CDR1 is SGDLS, CDR2 YYNGEE. This chain's CDR3 is CASSPNLDRYGYTF. The CDR3 region has the DNA TGTGCCAGCAGCCCAAACCTTGACAGGTATGGCTACACCTTC.

This rearrangement joins TRBV4-1 to TRBJ1-1; TRBD1 matches 9 bases. V gave up 2 bases and J gave up 4 bases; unmatched junction bases: 5. This CDR3 is 15 amino acids long. Germline V CDR1 and CDR2: MGHRA, YSYEKL. The CDR3 bases are TGCGCCAGCAGCCAAACAGGGGGCTACCTCACTGAAGCTTTCTTT. Amino acid sequence: CASSQTGGYLTEAFF.